This TCR beta chain was documented in a study of T cell changes during pregnancy in multiple sclerosis. The V end was cut by 4 bases, the J end by 2 bases, with 9 bases between. Germline loops: CDR1 ENHRY, CDR2 SYGVKD. This CDR3 comprises 14 residues. Generated by immunoSEQ multiplex PCR, the TCRdb table keeps only in-frame clones and is missing some. Of around 71,000 clones in the sample, around nine tenths were seen once. This rearrangement joins TRBV10-3 to TRBJ1-5, with D possibly being TRBD1 (5 bases). The source material was peripheral blood, sampled in the third trimester of pregnancy. The sequence was obtained from a female donor with multiple sclerosis, enrolled in a pregnancy study. CDR3: CAISAGGGNQPQHF. The DNA for the CDR3 is TGTGCCATCAGTGCCGGGGGGGGCAATCAGCCCCAGCATTTT.